This T cell receptor beta chain was documented in a study of blood T cell repertoires in COVID-19. With 8 bases removed from V and 4 bases from J, the gap between germline ends came to 14 bases. This CDR3 has 13 amino acids. The germline V gene has CDR1 SGHDN and CDR2 FVKESK. Here immunoSEQ multiplex PCR was the method, and the copy in TCRdb shows in-frame clones only, minus some. The top ten clones hold around a tenth of a sample with 270,000 or so clones, about 80% of them seen once. The source is a woman in her forties or fifties who had recovered from COVID-19. The material sequenced was peripheral blood. The chain couples TRBV14 to TRBJ1-2; a possible D gene is TRBD1 (6 bases). This chain's CDR3 is CASSEQGGYGYTF. DNA of the CDR3: TGTGCCAGCTCCGAACAGGGTGGCTATGGCTACACCTTC. The variable domain in full, completed from reference TRBV14 and TRBJ1-2, reads EAGVTQFPSHSVIEKGQTVTLRCDPISGHDNLYWYRRVMGKEIKFLLHFVKESKQDESGMPNNRFLAERTGGTYSTLKVQPAELEDSGVYFCASSEQGGYGYTFGSGTRLTVV.